This is a list of T cell receptor beta chains from one sample in a study of cytomegalovirus exposure and HLA in healthy donors. Sequencing was performed with immunoSEQ multiplex PCR; in TCRdb, only in-frame clones are kept and a portion is missing. The sample spans 29,000 or so clones; the ten largest clones claim roughly 0.74%. Source material: PBMCs. The source of these receptors is a man under 40 in good health and CMV-seronegative. CDR3s include the opening cysteine and the closing phenylalanine or tryptophan.

CSITSNYGYTF	TRBJ1-2	TRBV20-1
CATTGQGTYEQYF	TRBJ2-7	TRBV6-5
CASSQDKQGVPYGYTF	TRBJ1-2	TRBV4-1
CARQGGGYTF	TRBJ1-2	TRBV2
CASRQQGNTEAFF	TRBJ1-1	TRBV27
CASSGSVQETQYF	TRBJ2-5	TRBV11-3
CASSQIWDSLNSNQPQHF	TRBJ1-5	TRBV4-2
CASSPRLAGGHIGETQYF	TRBJ2-5	TRBV7-8
CASRQPGTSGLTYNEQFF	TRBJ2-1	TRBV5-1
CASSQARDRLSPLHF	TRBJ1-6	TRBV4-3
CASSLAQGDGYTF	TRBJ1-2	TRBV7-6
CASSLELAGGLYNEQFF	TRBJ2-1	TRBV7-2
CASSLFEASSYEQYF	TRBJ2-7	TRBV11-3
CASSLGRGSGAEAFF	TRBJ1-1	TRBV7-2
CASRLEQGSETQYF	TRBJ2-5	TRBV5-1
CASSQSPRGPGNTIYF	TRBJ1-3	TRBV13
CASSLIDRANTEAFF	TRBJ1-1	TRBV5-4
CASSQAWREVGETQYF	TRBJ2-5	TRBV4-1
CASSSDNWGEYEQYF	TRBJ2-7	TRBV27
CASSLAPGTSGRNEQFF	TRBJ2-1	TRBV7-8
CASSRDGGGEKLFF	TRBJ1-4	TRBV2
CASSPDLQERSGYTF	TRBJ1-2	TRBV18
CASSLTSGGYNEQFF	TRBJ2-1	TRBV7-6
CASSLDSGTEAFF	TRBJ1-1	TRBV5-1
CASSDPLAGARETQYF	TRBJ2-5	TRBV6-4
CASNPGGAEYGYTF	TRBJ1-2	TRBV27
CASSQNTYEQYF	TRBJ2-7	TRBV23-1
CSVDGGQGAIGELFF	TRBJ2-2	TRBV29-1
CASSPPAGRYNEQFF	TRBJ2-1	TRBV18
CAISQGDYGYTF	TRBJ1-2	TRBV10-3
CSAAGTGLEKLFF	TRBJ1-4	TRBV29-1
CASSVGSSEETQYF	TRBJ2-5	TRBV9
CASSWDRESNQPQHF	TRBJ1-5	TRBV5-6
CSVEGGRGIGTDTQYF	TRBJ2-3	TRBV29-1
CASSSLFSGNTIYF	TRBJ1-3	TRBV6-1
CASSEGFSGSTEAFF	TRBJ1-1	TRBV6-1
CASSQGTGPYEQYF	TRBJ2-7	TRBV14
CASASGQLKNIQYF	TRBJ2-4	TRBV6-5
CASSPLGLADGTDTQYF	TRBJ2-3	TRBV5-1
CASEKQGDNEQFF	TRBJ2-1	TRBV5-4
CASSPREAFF	TRBJ1-1	TRBV7-9